What follows are 14 T cell receptor beta chains derived from one specimen sequenced in a study of technical replicates of blood from a few donors. Some clones are missing from TCRdb's copy, which holds only in-frame ones; the method was immunoSEQ multiplex PCR. Among about 50,000 clones listed, more than 95% were seen once. What was sequenced was T cells isolated from PBMCs. The receptors derive from a human donor in good health.

The CDR3 DNA sequence: TGCGCCAGCAGCCAAGATCTGGGGGAGGGAGAGACCCAGTACTTC. Translation: CASSQDLGEGETQYF. The chain combines TRBV4-3 with TRBJ2-5; 7 bases agree with TRBD2. Looked up from germline, CDR1 is LGHNA and CDR2 is YSLEER. The ends lost 0 bases at V and 4 bases at J; junction bases unmatched: 5. The CDR3 length is 15 residues.

The chain carries TRBV2 and TRBJ2-5; TRBD1 matches at 8 bases. Germline-derived CDR1 and CDR2 are SNHLY and FYNNEI. This CDR3 spans 12 amino acids. V lost 7 bases, J lost 5 bases, and 3 bases stayed unmatched. The CDR3 nucleotides read TGTGCCAGCACCAGGGGGCGGGAGACCCAGTACTTC. This translates into CASTRGRETQYF.

This sequence joins TRBV7-2 and TRBJ2-7, with 11 bases aligning to TRBD1. The ends lost 2 bases at V and 0 bases at J; junction bases unmatched: 3. In germline, CDR1 is SGHTA, CDR2 FQGNSA. The CDR3 has 16 residues. CDR3 amino acids: CASSLSGTGGSYEQYF. DNA of the CDR3: TGTGCCAGCAGCTTATCCGGGACAGGGGGCTCCTACGAGCAGTACTTC.

The CDR3 region has the DNA TGTGCCAGCAGCCAAGTAGTCTTTGGGACAGGGGGCAACGAGCAGTACTTC. It codes for CASSQVVFGTGGNEQYF. This rearrangement joins TRBV14 to TRBJ2-7, with 12 bases lining up with TRBD1. The V and J ends lost 1 base and 5 bases, in that order; junction bases with no gene match: 9. Germline V gene data show CDR1 as SGHDN and CDR2 as FVKESK. The CDR3 consists of 17 residues.

V and J are TRBV5-4 and TRBJ2-5, with 8 positions matching TRBD1. V shed 4 bases, J shed 5 bases, and the junction held 7 bases outside the gene matches. This CDR3 spans 14 amino acids. Germline CDR1 and CDR2: SGHNT and YYREEE (reference sequence). DNA for the CDR3: TGTGCCAGCAGCGACAACAGGGGGTCGGAGACCCAGTACTTC. It is translated as CASSDNRGSETQYF.

The rearrangement links TRBV11-2 to TRBJ2-1; a possible D gene is TRBD1 (5 bases). With 4 bases removed from V and 3 bases from J, the gap between germline ends came to 16 bases. CDR1 is SGHAT, CDR2 FQNNGV, per germline. There are 16 residues in the CDR3. CDR3 loop: CASSSRGGAGYNEQFF. DNA of the CDR3: TGTGCCAGCAGCTCCAGAGGTGGGGCCGGCTACAATGAGCAGTTCTTC.

The chain employs TRBV6-1 and TRBJ2-5; 7 bases agree with TRBD1. Germline CDR1 MNHNS, CDR2 SASEGT. J was trimmed by 7 bases and V by 4 bases; bases with no gene match: 12. The CDR3 has 15 amino acids. CDR3 region: CASSAPGQLPRTQYF. The CDR3 bases are TGTGCCAGCAGTGCACCGGGACAGTTGCCCCGGACCCAGTACTTC.

The chain employs TRBV4-3 and TRBJ2-7; D gene uncertain. CDR3 length: 15 amino acids. Per the germline V gene, CDR1 is LGHNA and CDR2 is YSLEER. The V gene lost 1 base and the J gene lost 3 bases, with 13 bases spanning the gap. CDR3 nucleotides: TGCGCCAGCAGCCAAGGGCCGGGTAGAGGCTACGAGCAGTACTTC. As protein: CASSQGPGRGYEQYF.

Of note for this clone: An end of the junction differs from the germline gene, which may be a read error. The chain links TRBV19 to TRBJ2-2; TRBD2 is a possible D gene (7 bases). The CDR3 is 14 residues long. Germline V gene lookup returns CDR1 LNHDA and CDR2 SQIVND (reference sequence). CDR3 in amino acids: CASSIGGGTWELFF. For the CDR3, the DNA is TGTGCCAGTAGTATTGGCGGGGGCACCTGGGAGCTGTTTTTT.

This chain connects TRBV6-5 to TRBJ2-7; TRBD1 might be the D (5 bases). V was pared by 6 bases and J by 2 bases, with 5 bases between. From germline, CDR1 is MNHEY and CDR2 SVGAGI. The CDR3 runs 11 residues. CDR3 in DNA: TGTGCCAGCAGACAGGCCTACGAGCAGTACTTC. Translating gives CASRQAYEQYF.

The chain employs TRBV19 and TRBJ1-4; 10 bases are shared with TRBD1. This CDR3 has 15 residues. The germline V gene has CDR1 LNHDA and CDR2 SQIVND (reference sequence). V was clipped by 5 bases and J by 7 bases; unmatched bases: 7. The CDR3 loop reads CASSVPRDRGEKLFF. DNA for the CDR3: TGTGCCAGTAGTGTTCCCCGGGACAGGGGTGAAAAACTGTTTTTT.

This chain links TRBV9 with TRBJ1-2; D possibly corresponds to TRBD1 (6 bases). CDR3 length: 14 residues. Trimming removed 0 bases at V and 0 bases at J, with 6 bases between. Germline V gene data show CDR1 as SGDLS and CDR2 as YYNGEE. CDR3 DNA: TGTGCCAGCAGCGTAGGGGGGCCTAACTATGGCTACACCTTC. This sequence encodes CASSVGGPNYGYTF.

The rearrangement joins TRBV29-1 to TRBJ2-7; 9 nucleotides match TRBD1. Trimming took 7 bases from V and 3 from J; bases not matched to a gene: 4. This CDR3 contains 12 residues. Germline values: CDR1 SQVTM, CDR2 ANQGSEA. CDR3: CSAGTGIYEQYF. Here the CDR3 DNA reads TGCAGCGCGGGGACAGGGATCTACGAGCAGTACTTC.

The V and J genes are TRBV5-1 and TRBJ2-2, with D possibly TRBD1 on 7 matching bases. The germline V and J ends were trimmed by 4 bases and 5 bases, with 15 bases remaining between them. Germline assignment: CDR1 SGHRS and CDR2 YFSETQ. The CDR3 is 15 amino acids. CDR3 residues: CASSPGGRETGELFF. In nucleotides, the CDR3 is TGCGCCAGCAGCCCAGGGGGGCGGGAAACCGGGGAGCTGTTTTTT. The whole variable domain, filled in from reference TRBV5-1 and TRBJ2-2, reads KAGVTQTPRYLIKTRGQQVTLSCSPISGHRSVSWYQQTPGQGLQFLFEYFSETQRNKGNFPGRFSGRQFSNSRSEMNVSTLELGDSALYLCASSPGGRETGELFFGEGSRLTVL.